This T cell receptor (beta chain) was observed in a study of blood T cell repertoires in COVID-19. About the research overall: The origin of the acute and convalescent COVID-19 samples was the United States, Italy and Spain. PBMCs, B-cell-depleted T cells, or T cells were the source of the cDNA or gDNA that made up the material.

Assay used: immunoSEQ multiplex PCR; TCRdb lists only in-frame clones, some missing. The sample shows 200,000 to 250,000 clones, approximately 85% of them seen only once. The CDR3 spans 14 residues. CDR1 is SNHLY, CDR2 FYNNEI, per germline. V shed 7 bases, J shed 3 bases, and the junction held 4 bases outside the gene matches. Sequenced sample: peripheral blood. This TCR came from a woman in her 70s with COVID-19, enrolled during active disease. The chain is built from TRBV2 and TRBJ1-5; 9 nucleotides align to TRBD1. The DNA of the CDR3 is TGTGCCAGCATACGGGACAGGGCCAATCAGCCCCAGCATTTT. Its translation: CASIRDRANQPQHF.